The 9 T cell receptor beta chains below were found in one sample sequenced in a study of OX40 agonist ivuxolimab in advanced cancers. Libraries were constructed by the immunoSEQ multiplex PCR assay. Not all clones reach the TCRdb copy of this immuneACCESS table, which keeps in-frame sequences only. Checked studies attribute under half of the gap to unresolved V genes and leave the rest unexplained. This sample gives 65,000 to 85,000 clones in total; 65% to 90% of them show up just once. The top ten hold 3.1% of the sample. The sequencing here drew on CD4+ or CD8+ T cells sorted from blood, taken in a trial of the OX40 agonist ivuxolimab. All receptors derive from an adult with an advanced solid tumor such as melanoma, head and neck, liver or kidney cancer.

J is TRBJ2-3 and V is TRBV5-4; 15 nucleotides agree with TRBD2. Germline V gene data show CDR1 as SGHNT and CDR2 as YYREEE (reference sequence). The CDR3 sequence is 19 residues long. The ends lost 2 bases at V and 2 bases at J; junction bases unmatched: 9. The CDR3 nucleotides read TGTGCCAGCAGCTTAGGACTAGCGGGAGGGTCCTCCCCCACAGATACGCAGTATTTT. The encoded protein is CASSLGLAGGSSPTDTQYF.

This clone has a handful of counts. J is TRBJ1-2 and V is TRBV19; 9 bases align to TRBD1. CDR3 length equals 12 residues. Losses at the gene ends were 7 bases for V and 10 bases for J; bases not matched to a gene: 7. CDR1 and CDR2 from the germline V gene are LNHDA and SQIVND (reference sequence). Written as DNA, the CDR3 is TGTGCCAGTATGGACAGGGGTATTACCTACACCTTC. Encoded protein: CASMDRGITYTF.

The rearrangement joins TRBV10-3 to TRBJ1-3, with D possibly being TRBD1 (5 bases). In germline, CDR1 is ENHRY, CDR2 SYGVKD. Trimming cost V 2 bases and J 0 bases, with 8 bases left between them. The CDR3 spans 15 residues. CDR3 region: CAISERGSSGNTIYF. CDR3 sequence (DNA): TGTGCCATCAGTGAGCGGGGGAGCTCTGGAAACACCATATATTTT.

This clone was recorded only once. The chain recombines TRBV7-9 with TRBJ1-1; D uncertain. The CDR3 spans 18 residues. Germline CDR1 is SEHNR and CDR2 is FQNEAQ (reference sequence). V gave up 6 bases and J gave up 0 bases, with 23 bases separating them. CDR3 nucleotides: TGTGCCAGCAGGGGCTTGTTTTGGGTCGAGCAAGTGAACACTGAAGCTTTCTTT. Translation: CASRGLFWVEQVNTEAFF.

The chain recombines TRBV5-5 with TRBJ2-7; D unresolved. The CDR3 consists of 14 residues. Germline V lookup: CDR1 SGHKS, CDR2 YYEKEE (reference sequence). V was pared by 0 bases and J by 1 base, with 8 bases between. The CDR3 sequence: CASSLGVGSYEQYF. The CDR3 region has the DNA TGTGCCAGCAGCTTGGGGGTGGGTTCCTACGAGCAGTACTTC.

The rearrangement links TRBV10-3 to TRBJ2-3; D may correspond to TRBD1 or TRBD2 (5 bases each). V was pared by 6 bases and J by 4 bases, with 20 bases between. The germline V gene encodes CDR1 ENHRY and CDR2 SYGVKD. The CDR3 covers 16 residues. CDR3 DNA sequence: TGTGCCATCAGGCCGGGGCTGCCGGGGAGCGCAGATACGCAGTATTTT. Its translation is CAIRPGLPGSADTQYF.

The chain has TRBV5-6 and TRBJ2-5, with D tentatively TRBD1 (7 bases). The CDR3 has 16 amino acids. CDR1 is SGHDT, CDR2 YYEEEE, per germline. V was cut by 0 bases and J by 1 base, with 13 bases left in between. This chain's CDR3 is CASSLAGDSLQETQYF. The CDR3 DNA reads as TGTGCCAGCAGCTTGGCGGGGGACAGCCTCCAAGAGACCCAGTACTTC.

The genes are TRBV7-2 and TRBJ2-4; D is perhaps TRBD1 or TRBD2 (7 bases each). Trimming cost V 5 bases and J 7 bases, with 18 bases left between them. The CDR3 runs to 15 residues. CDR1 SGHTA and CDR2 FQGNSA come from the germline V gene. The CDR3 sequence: CASSPQGGGKNIQYF. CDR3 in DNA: TGTGCCAGCAGCCCGCAGGGGGGGGGAAAGAACATTCAGTACTTC.

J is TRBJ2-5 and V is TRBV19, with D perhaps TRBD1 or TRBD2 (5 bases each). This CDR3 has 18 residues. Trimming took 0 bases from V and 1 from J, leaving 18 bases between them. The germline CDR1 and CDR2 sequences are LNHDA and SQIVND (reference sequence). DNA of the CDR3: TGTGCCAGTAGTATAGATGGGGGATCGACAGTCTCCCAAGAGACCCAGTACTTC. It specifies CASSIDGGSTVSQETQYF. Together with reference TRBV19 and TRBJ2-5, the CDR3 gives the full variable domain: DGGITQSPKYLFRKEGQNVTLSCEQNLNHDAMYWYRQDPGQGLRLIYYSQIVNDFQKGDIAEGYSVSREKKESFPLTVTSAQKNPTAFYLCASSIDGGSTVSQETQYFGPGTRLLVL.